This TCR beta chain was documented in a study of prognosis after radiotherapy for stage I lung cancer. Whole-study context: The tumors were adenocarcinoma in eleven to twelve patients (squamous cell carcinoma in about 7). No patient was treated with concurrent therapy while undergoing stereotactic body radiotherapy.

This clonotype has a handful of counts. Its matching antigen is unknown. Trimming removed 0 bases from V and 1 base from J, with 1 base in between. CDR3 length: 12 residues. Germline CDR1 and CDR2: GTSNPN and SVGIG (reference sequence). By two-round multiplex PCR, the TCR beta CDR3 was amplified from genomic DNA. Primers (each specific to one TRBV or TRBJ gene) were used in first-round PCR. TCRdb re-called the multiplex PCR reads through MiXCR, storing one row per CDR3 protein. The table lists 20,000 or so distinct CDR3 sequences, roughly 47% of them singletons. Notes on the study in general: It was not determined whether the expanded TCR clones were tumor-specific.

The chain has TRBV30 and TRBJ1-5; D remains ambiguous. This specimen was PBMCs, taken before or after stereotactic body radiation therapy (not recorded which). The TCR was taken from a donor over 45 with non-small cell lung cancer. The CDR3 reads CAWSVSNQPQHF. CDR3 nucleotides: TGTGCCTGGAGTGTAAGCAATCAGCCCCAGCATTTT. Looking up the rest from reference TRBV30 and TRBJ1-5 gives the full variable domain: SQTIHQWPATLVQPVGSPLSLECTVEGTSNPNLYWYRQAAGRGLQLLFYSVGIGQISSEVPQNLSASRPQDRQFILSSKKLLLSDSGFYLCAWSVSNQPQHFGDGTRLSIL.